Below, 10 T cell receptor beta chains from the same sample are listed, as sequenced in a study of neurological immune-mediated disorders. Each CDR3 protein gets one entry after TCRdb re-called the 5' RACE reads with MiXCR. Among about 29,000 distinct CDR3 sequences listed, around 12% were seen once. Sequenced input: PBMCs. These TCRs come from a man in his sixties in good health.

The sample holds many counts of this clonotype. The chain uses TRBV7-2 and TRBJ1-1; D uncertain. The CDR3 extends over 15 amino acids. In germline, CDR1 is SGHTA, CDR2 FQGNSA. V lost 7 bases and J 1 base, leaving 16 bases between the germline ends. In nucleotides, the CDR3 is TGTGCCAGCAAGGGAAGAAGGGCGGGGAACACTGAAGCTTTCTTT. As protein: CASKGRRAGNTEAFF. Complete variable domain (other parts from reference TRBV7-2 and TRBJ1-1): GAGVSQSPSNKVTEKGKDVELRCDPISGHTALYWYRQSLGQGLEFLIYFQGNSAPDKSGLPSDRFSAERTGGSVSTLTIQRTQQEDSAVYLCASKGRRAGNTEAFFGQGTRLTVV.

This clonotype was counted ten times or more. V and J are TRBV20-1 and TRBJ2-5, with 8 bases aligning to TRBD1. Germline CDR1 reads DFQATT; CDR2 reads SNEGSKA (reference sequence). The V and J ends lost 0 bases and 5 bases, in that order; junction bases with no gene match: 11. The CDR3 spans 16 residues. CDR3 loop: CSARDSWQGAGETQYF. The CDR3 bases are TGCAGTGCTAGAGACTCATGGCAGGGGGCAGGGGAGACCCAGTACTTC.

This clonotype occurred many times. The genes are TRBV20-1 and TRBJ2-5; 8 bases are shared with TRBD2. Germline V gene lookup returns CDR1 DFQATT and CDR2 SNEGSKA (reference sequence). The CDR3 loop spans 13 amino acids. The V segment lost 3 bases and the J segment 2 bases; nucleotides outside the gene matches: 2. The CDR3 protein is CSARAGGQETQYF. CDR3 DNA sequence: TGCAGTGCTAGGGCGGGGGGACAAGAGACCCAGTACTTC.

The chain combines TRBV10-2 with TRBJ2-5, with 9 bases fitting TRBD2. The CDR3 extends over 17 amino acids. The germline V gene has CDR1 WSHSY and CDR2 SAAADI. After removal of 8 bases from V and 2 bases from J, the junction contained 15 bases not matched to a gene. CDR3 protein: CASAALMIAGAQETQYF. The CDR3 DNA follows: TGCGCCAGCGCAGCCCTGATGATAGCGGGGGCTCAAGAGACCCAGTACTTC.

In this sample, this clonotype turned up many times. The chain has TRBV11-2 and TRBJ2-3; TRBD1 agrees at 7 bases. Germline V lookup: CDR1 SGHAT, CDR2 FQNNGV. The CDR3 consists of 16 residues. The V and J ends lost 5 bases and 4 bases, in that order; junction bases with no gene match: 12. The CDR3 DNA reads TGTGCCAGCAGCACCTACAGGGGCCCAACTTCAGATACGCAGTATTTT. Its protein is CASSTYRGPTSDTQYF.

The table lists this clonotype with many counts. CDR3 residues: CASSSTRPGRGGEQYF. CDR3 sequence (DNA): TGCGCCAGCAGCTCCACGCGACCGGGACGCGGGGGCGAGCAGTACTTC. The rearrangement links TRBV5-1 to TRBJ2-7, with 7 bases fitting TRBD2. From germline, CDR1 is SGHRS and CDR2 YFSETQ. V gave up 3 bases and J gave up 6 bases; unmatched junction bases: 15. This CDR3 region has 16 residues.

This clonotype was counted ten times or more. This sequence joins TRBV7-6 and TRBJ2-5, with a possible D match to TRBD1 (6 bases). This CDR3 has 15 residues. Trimming took off 5 bases at V and 7 bases at J, with 20 bases between the two ends. The germline CDR1 and CDR2 sequences are SGHVS and FNYEAQ. The CDR3 region is CASSNRDTAPGTQYF. CDR3 nucleotides: TGTGCCAGCAGCAACCGGGACACGGCACCGGGGACCCAGTACTTC.

This clonotype was seen at least ten times. The genes are TRBV11-3 and TRBJ2-2; 9 bases align to TRBD1. Germline assignment: CDR1 SGHNT and CDR2 YENEEA. The CDR3 sequence is 15 residues long. The J segment lost 6 bases and the V segment lost 6 bases, leaving 8 bases of the junction unmatched. CDR3 sequence: CASRNRDRVAGELFF. In DNA form, the CDR3 reads TGTGCCAGCAGAAACCGGGACAGGGTGGCCGGGGAGCTGTTTTTT. The whole variable domain, remainder taken from reference TRBV11-3 and TRBJ2-2, is EAGVVQSPRYKIIEKKQPVAFWCNPISGHNTLYWYLQNLGQGPELLIRYENEEAVDDSQLPKDRFSAERLKGVDSTLKIQPAELGDSAVYLCASRNRDRVAGELFFGEGSRLTVL.

V usage is TRBV5-5 and J usage is TRBJ2-7, with D unresolved. The V gene's germline CDR1 is SGHKS and CDR2 YYEKEE (reference sequence). The CDR3 is made up of 14 amino acids. V lost 5 bases to trimming and J lost 5 bases, with 17 bases between them. The CDR3 DNA reads TGTGCCAGCAGGTTAAACCGGGCCCTAGACGAGCAGTACTTC. It encodes CASRLNRALDEQYF.

The table lists this clonotype with many counts. This rearrangement joins TRBV27 to TRBJ2-4, with D tentatively TRBD1 or TRBD2 (7 bases each). This CDR3 has 18 amino acids. Trimming removed 7 bases at V and 0 bases at J, with 22 bases between. The germline gives CDR1 MNHEY, CDR2 SMNVEV (reference sequence). The CDR3 region is CASTRVGQRGLAKNIQYF. The DNA for the CDR3 is TGTGCCAGCACCCGCGTGGGACAGCGGGGACTAGCCAAAAACATTCAGTACTTC.